This entry is about one TCR beta chain. Its antigen is undetermined. The sample belongs to a study of OX40 agonist ivuxolimab in advanced cancers. Study overall: Patients undergoing dose escalation presented with hepatocellular carcinoma, melanoma, renal cell or head and neck cancer.

Autoimmune disease history or systemic immunosuppression led to patient exclusion. Using immunoSEQ multiplex PCR, the repertoire was profiled, and TCRdb retains in-frame clones only, with some absent. This table holds more than 50,000 clones, about 85% found once. Study-level results: The average count of expanded clones was higher among CD8+ T cells than among CD4+. In the 0.1 to 3.0 mg/kg range, CD4+ and CD8+ blood T cells had expanded clonally by week 6.

The CDR3 has 13 residues. In germline, CDR1 is SQVTM, CDR2 ANQGSEA. V lost 7 bases to trimming and J lost 4 bases, with 14 bases between them. The sequencing here drew on CD4+ or CD8+ T cells sorted from blood, taken in a trial of the OX40 agonist ivuxolimab. The receptor comes from an adult with an advanced solid tumor such as melanoma, head and neck, liver or kidney cancer. The V and J genes are TRBV29-1 and TRBJ1-3; maybe TRBD1 (6 bases). CDR3 sequence: CSAGQLAGNTIYF. Here the CDR3 DNA reads TGCAGCGCAGGACAGCTTGCGGGAAACACCATATATTTT.